One and the same sample provided the 30 T cell receptor beta chains below, sequenced in a study of blood T cells in healthy people across ages. A J-beta primer mix and a sample-barcoded 5' primer were used in a second PCR of roughly 6 to 11 cycles. TCRdb processed the 5' RACE reads anew with MiXCR; each CDR3 protein has one entry. Of around 800,000 distinct CDR3 sequences listed, around 62% are singletons. Material: blood. Receptor source: a man aged 30 to 45 in good health.

This clonotype has just a few counts. This chain connects TRBV6-2 or TRBV6-3 to TRBJ1-6; the D gene is possibly TRBD1 (5 bases). The germline V gene encodes CDR1 MNHEY and CDR2 SVGEGT. The CDR3 contains 15 residues. V was pared by 5 bases and J by 10 bases, with 18 bases between. The CDR3 bases are TGTGCCAGCAGTCCTCTAGGCGGGGGTTTGTCACCCCTCCACTTT. Translating it yields CASSPLGGGLSPLHF.

The chain recombines TRBV9 with TRBJ1-5; tentatively, D is TRBD1 (5 bases). Per germline, CDR1 SGDLS and CDR2 YYNGEE. This CDR3 spans 15 amino acids. With 4 bases removed from V and 6 bases from J, the gap between germline ends came to 17 bases. DNA of the CDR3: TGTGCCAGCAGCCCAGCGGGGAGGGGTAGTCAGCCCCAGCATTTT. Protein product: CASSPAGRGSQPQHF. The full variable domain, with the rest looked up from reference TRBV9 and TRBJ1-5, is DSGVTQTPKHLITATGQRVTLRCSPRSGDLSVYWYQQSLDQGLQFLIQYYNGEERAKGNILERFSAQQFPDLHSELNLSSLELGDSALYFCASSPAGRGSQPQHFGDGTRLSIL.

The V gene is TRBV6-1, the J gene TRBJ2-7; 7 nucleotides align to TRBD1. CDR1 and CDR2 from the germline V gene are MNHNS and SASEGT. The CDR3 length is 15 residues. Trimming cost V 6 bases and J 3 bases; bases outside gene matches: 11. DNA of the CDR3: TGTGCCAGCAGGAAAGGACAGGACCTAAACTACGAGCAGTACTTC. Translating gives CASRKGQDLNYEQYF.

The chain links TRBV6-2 or TRBV6-3 to TRBJ2-7; D is unclear. Between the trimmed V and J ends, which lost 8 bases and 0 bases, there was a span of 17 bases. In germline, CDR1 is MNHEY, CDR2 SVGEGT. The CDR3 extends over 15 amino acids. CDR3 region: CASVGYTVSSYEQYF. The CDR3 coding sequence is TGTGCCAGCGTAGGCTACACCGTGAGCTCCTACGAGCAGTACTTC.

The chain is built from TRBV7-8 and TRBJ2-3, with 10 bases that match TRBD2. The CDR3 contains 16 residues. Germline CDR1 reads SGHVS; CDR2 reads FQNEAQ. The trim removed 5 bases at V and 4 bases at J, leaving 9 bases unmatched. The CDR3 DNA follows: TGTGCCAGCAGCCAAGGGACTAGCGTTAGCTCAGATACGCAGTATTTT. As protein: CASSQGTSVSSDTQYF.

The chain recombines TRBV28 with TRBJ1-2; 9 positions agree with TRBD1. With 3 bases clipped from V and 6 bases from J, the junction kept 5 bases outside the gene matches. Germline V gene sequence: CDR1 MDHEN, CDR2 SYDVKM. This CDR3 region has 14 residues. CDR3 sequence reads: CASSFTGGGHGYTF. Written as DNA, the CDR3 is TGTGCCAGCAGTTTTACAGGGGGCGGTCATGGCTACACCTTC.

This clonotype was observed at least ten times. This chain joins TRBV6-6 and TRBJ1-2, with D possibly being TRBD1 (6 bases). The V end was cut by 6 bases, the J end by 4 bases, with 12 bases between. The CDR3 totals 13 residues. From germline, CDR1 is MNHNY and CDR2 SVGAGI (reference sequence). CDR3 sequence reads: CASSPGQFYGYTF. The CDR3 DNA sequence: TGTGCCAGCAGCCCTGGACAGTTCTATGGCTACACCTTC.

V is TRBV27 and J is TRBJ2-5; TRBD1 matches 8 bases. The CDR3 consists of 19 residues. J was trimmed by 3 bases and V by 2 bases; bases with no gene match: 17. Looked up from germline, CDR1 is MNHEY and CDR2 is SMNVEV (reference sequence). The DNA for the CDR3 is TGTGCCAGCAGTTTAAGTCCCACTACCTTGACAGGGGTGAAAGAGACCCAGTACTTC. This encodes CASSLSPTTLTGVKETQYF.

This clonotype was found once. The chain links TRBV6-6 to TRBJ1-2; D uncertain. Trimming took 10 bases from V and 2 from J, leaving 8 bases between them. This CDR3 has 11 residues. Germline V gene data show CDR1 as MNHNY and CDR2 as SVGAGI (reference sequence). CDR3 amino acids: CAIKGNYGYTF. CDR3 nucleotide sequence: TGTGCCATTAAGGGAAACTATGGCTACACCTTC.

The table lists this clonotype with a count of one. The chain employs TRBV20-1 and TRBJ1-2; tentatively, D is TRBD1 (5 bases). Trimming left V 5 bases short and J 5 bases short, with 15 bases between. From germline, CDR1 is DFQATT and CDR2 SNEGSKA (reference sequence). CDR3 length equals 13 residues. The CDR3 DNA reads TGCAGTGCTCCAGGGAGCGGAGAATATGGCTACACCTTC. It codes for CSAPGSGEYGYTF.

This clonotype was seen only a few times. The rearrangement uses TRBV6-5 and TRBJ1-2; 12 positions match TRBD1. CDR3 length equals 15 residues. J gave up 6 bases and V 4 bases, and 6 bases lay outside the gene matches. Germline-derived CDR1 and CDR2 are MNHEY and SVGAGI. The chain's CDR3 is CASSSRDRGRNGYTF. The CDR3 DNA sequence: TGTGCCAGCAGTTCTCGGGACAGGGGGCGGAATGGCTACACCTTC.

Only a few counts were recorded for this clonotype. The gene calls are TRBV27 and TRBJ2-1; D is perhaps TRBD2 (6 bases). Germline CDR1 reads MNHEY; CDR2 reads SMNVEV (reference sequence). V lost 5 bases and J 5 bases, leaving 10 bases between the germline ends. This CDR3 has 13 residues. This chain's CDR3 is CASSAGRNNEQFF. DNA for the CDR3: TGTGCCAGCAGTGCAGGGAGGAACAATGAGCAGTTCTTC.

This rearrangement joins TRBV4-3 to TRBJ1-2; a weak D match, TRBD1 (5 bases). This CDR3 has 13 amino acids. CDR1 is LGHNA, CDR2 YSLEER, per germline. Between the trimmed V and J ends, which lost 5 bases and 5 bases, there was a span of 12 bases. CDR3 coding DNA: TGCGCCAGCAGCGACAGCAACCGATATGGCTACACCTTC. It yields the protein CASSDSNRYGYTF.

The chain combines TRBV7-2 with TRBJ2-5, with 8 bases matching TRBD1. This CDR3 region has 16 residues. With V trimmed by 8 bases and J by 2 bases, 13 bases remained unmatched. Germline V gene lookup returns CDR1 SGHTA and CDR2 FQGNSA. The CDR3 nucleotides are TGTGCCAGCGGCCCCCAAAGGGGACAGGAGCAAGAGACCCAGTACTTC. Amino acids: CASGPQRGQEQETQYF.

This chain uses TRBV20-1 with TRBJ2-3; 8 bases agree with TRBD2. From germline, CDR1 is DFQATT and CDR2 SNEGSKA (reference sequence). The CDR3 loop spans 16 amino acids. The V segment lost 4 bases and the J segment 13 bases; nucleotides outside the gene matches: 22. The CDR3 region has the DNA TGCAGTGCTATACCGATTGGGGTAGCGGGGCGTACACGGGAGTATTTT. This encodes CSAIPIGVAGRTREYF.

V usage is TRBV11-2 and J usage is TRBJ2-5, with D perhaps being TRBD1 or TRBD2 (5 bases each). V was trimmed by 4 bases and J by 9 bases, leaving 9 bases between them. Looked up from germline, CDR1 is SGHAT and CDR2 is FQNNGV. This CDR3 contains 11 residues. DNA of the CDR3: TGTGCCAGCAGCTCCTGGGGGTCCCAGTACTTC. This gives the protein CASSSWGSQYF.

This clonotype was detected ten times or more. The chain employs TRBV4-2 and TRBJ2-7; 13 nucleotides agree with TRBD2. Per the germline V gene, CDR1 is LGHNA and CDR2 is YNFKEQ. The V gene end was trimmed by 4 bases and the J gene end by 3 bases; junction bases not matched to a gene: 3. The CDR3 has 15 residues. In DNA, the CDR3 is TGTGCCAGCAGCCCGACTAGCGGGGGGATCTACGAGCAGTACTTC. Protein: CASSPTSGGIYEQYF.

The chain uses TRBV7-2 and TRBJ1-5; no definite D call. Between the trimmed V and J ends, which lost 3 bases and 7 bases, there was a span of 10 bases. This CDR3 is built from 13 residues. CDR1 and CDR2 (germline): SGHTA, FQGNSA. DNA for the CDR3: TGTGCCAGCAGCTTGACCCCCCTCCAGCCCCAGCATTTT. Amino acid sequence: CASSLTPLQPQHF.

The genes are TRBV27 and TRBJ2-3; D is possibly TRBD1 (7 bases). The CDR3 is made up of 13 amino acids. Germline lookup yields CDR1 MNHEY and CDR2 SMNVEV (reference sequence). The V and J ends lost 2 bases and 8 bases respectively, with 11 bases between them. For the CDR3, the DNA is TGTGCCAGCAGTTTAGCGCAGGGGGGTACGCAGTATTTT. Translating gives CASSLAQGGTQYF.

In its sample, this clonotype was seen a few times. The chain employs TRBV4-3 and TRBJ2-6; D is perhaps TRBD2 (6 bases). The V end lost 1 base, the J end lost 3 bases, and 7 bases lay between the germline ends. The CDR3 spans 15 residues. Germline CDR1 is LGHNA and CDR2 is YSLEER. The CDR3 is CASSQGGDGANVLTF. CDR3 nucleotides: TGCGCCAGCAGCCAAGGGGGGGATGGGGCCAACGTCCTGACTTTC.

This chain uses TRBV20-1 with TRBJ2-7, with D tentatively TRBD1 or TRBD2 (5 bases each). The V gene lost 5 bases and the J gene lost 6 bases, with 11 bases spanning the gap. CDR3 size: 11 residues. Per germline, CDR1 DFQATT and CDR2 SNEGSKA (reference sequence). The CDR3 DNA sequence: TGCAGTGCTCCTTTGGGGGTCGAGCAGTACTTC. As protein: CSAPLGVEQYF.

The gene calls are TRBV4-1 and TRBJ1-5, with D perhaps matching TRBD1 (5 bases). V was pared by 4 bases and J by 0 bases, with 13 bases between. This CDR3 comprises 16 residues. CDR1 is MGHRA, CDR2 YSYEKL, per germline. CDR3 DNA sequence: TGCGCCAGCAGCCTAGGGGCAGAAAATAGCAATCAGCCCCAGCATTTT. This gives the protein CASSLGAENSNQPQHF.

V usage is TRBV7-9 and J usage is TRBJ2-2; 12 positions match TRBD2. The CDR3 has 15 residues. Germline CDR1 SEHNR, CDR2 FQNEAQ (reference sequence). Trimming removed 5 bases from V and 3 bases from J; junction bases left unmatched: 1. The CDR3 protein is CASSRLAGDTGELFF. In DNA form, the CDR3 reads TGTGCCAGCAGCCGACTAGCGGGAGACACCGGGGAGCTGTTTTTT.

The chain combines TRBV15 with TRBJ1-5; perhaps TRBD1 as D (5 bases). The V gene lost 5 bases and the J gene lost 6 bases, with 20 bases spanning the gap. The CDR3 contains 16 residues. Per the germline V gene, CDR1 is LNHNV and CDR2 is YYDKDF (reference sequence). The CDR3 is CATSHDRRGWGQPQHF. CDR3 DNA sequence: TGTGCCACCAGCCATGATCGGCGGGGCTGGGGTCAGCCCCAGCATTTT.

The chain recombines TRBV15 with TRBJ1-1; D is unresolved. This CDR3 is 14 amino acids long. CDR1 and CDR2 from the germline V gene are LNHNV and YYDKDF (reference sequence). The V end lost 2 bases, the J end lost 3 bases, and 10 bases lay between the germline ends. Here the CDR3 reads CATSRSPKDTEAFF. In nucleotides, the CDR3 is TGTGCCACCAGCAGATCACCCAAGGACACTGAAGCTTTCTTT.

This rearrangement joins TRBV6-1 to TRBJ2-1; D is ambiguous. V was shortened by 4 bases and J by 2 bases, with 12 bases between the two germline ends. The V gene's germline CDR1 is MNHNS and CDR2 SASEGT. The CDR3 covers 15 residues. CDR3 nucleotides: TGTGCCAGCAGTGTAAACGGAGACCCCTACAATGAGCAGTTCTTC. It yields the protein CASSVNGDPYNEQFF.

CDR3 amino acids: CASTTGIGPIYF. The DNA for the CDR3 is TGTGCCAGCACCACAGGGATTGGCCCCATATATTTT. The gene calls are TRBV2 and TRBJ1-3; D possibly corresponds to TRBD1 (6 bases). V was clipped by 7 bases and J by 11 bases, with 15 bases between them. The germline CDR1 and CDR2 sequences are SNHLY and FYNNEI. The CDR3 loop spans 12 amino acids.

This sequence joins TRBV12-3 or TRBV12-4 and TRBJ2-6; the D gene is possibly TRBD1 (6 bases). Trimming took 7 bases from V and 0 from J, leaving 16 bases between them. The CDR3 loop spans 17 amino acids. CDR3 amino acids: CASISQGLRSGANVLTF. As DNA, the CDR3 is TGTGCCAGCATCTCCCAGGGGTTACGCTCTGGGGCCAACGTCCTGACTTTC.

About this clonotype itself: One end of the junction fails to match germline, which may point to a read error. This sequence joins TRBV6-2 or TRBV6-3 and TRBJ1-1; D is ambiguous. Germline loops: CDR1 MNHEY, CDR2 SVGEGT. This CDR3 has 13 amino acids. The CDR3 DNA sequence: TGTGCCGGCAGTTACGGTTTCGGCTCCGAAGCTTTCTTT. Translated, it gives CAGSYGFGSEAFF.

CDR3 in amino acids: CASSQSDRKETQYF. For the CDR3, the DNA is TGTGCCAGCAGCCAATCCGACAGGAAAGAGACCCAGTACTTC. The chain couples TRBV4-2 to TRBJ2-5; possible D gene TRBD1, 6 bases. V gave up 2 bases and J gave up 3 bases, with 10 bases separating them. Germline loops: CDR1 LGHNA, CDR2 YNFKEQ. This CDR3 is 14 amino acids long.